This record covers a single TCR beta chain. The CDR3 is 15 residues long. Per the germline V gene, CDR1 is MNHEY and CDR2 is SVGAGI. V was shortened by 2 bases and J by 6 bases, with 16 bases between the two germline ends. The data are from a study of shared clonotypes between healthy human individuals. The data were produced by immunoSEQ multiplex PCR, yet TCRdb's version contains in-frame clones alone and is incomplete. The table has under 1,900,000 clones, approximately 98.5% seen once. The receptor's source is a man aged 25-45 years in good health. The sequenced material came from naive CD4+ T cells sorted from blood. As for subset: CD45RA+ positively selected. This chain uses TRBV6-5 with TRBJ1-1; D unclear. DNA for the CDR3: TGTGCCAGCAGTTACCAAACCATTTCAGCTCCTGAAGCTTTCTTT. Amino acids: CASSYQTISAPEAFF.